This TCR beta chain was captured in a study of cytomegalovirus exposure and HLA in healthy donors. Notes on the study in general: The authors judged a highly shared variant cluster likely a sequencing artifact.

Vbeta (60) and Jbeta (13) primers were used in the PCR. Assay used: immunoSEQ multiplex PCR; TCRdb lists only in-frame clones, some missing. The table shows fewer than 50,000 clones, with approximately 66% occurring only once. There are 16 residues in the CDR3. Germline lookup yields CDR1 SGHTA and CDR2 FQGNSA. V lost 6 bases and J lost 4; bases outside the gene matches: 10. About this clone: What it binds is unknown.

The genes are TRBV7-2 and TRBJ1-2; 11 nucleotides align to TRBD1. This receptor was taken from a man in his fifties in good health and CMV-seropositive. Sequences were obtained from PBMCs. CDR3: CASSYAGTGGIYGYTF. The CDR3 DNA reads TGTGCCAGCAGTTACGCCGGGACAGGGGGTATCTATGGCTACACCTTC.